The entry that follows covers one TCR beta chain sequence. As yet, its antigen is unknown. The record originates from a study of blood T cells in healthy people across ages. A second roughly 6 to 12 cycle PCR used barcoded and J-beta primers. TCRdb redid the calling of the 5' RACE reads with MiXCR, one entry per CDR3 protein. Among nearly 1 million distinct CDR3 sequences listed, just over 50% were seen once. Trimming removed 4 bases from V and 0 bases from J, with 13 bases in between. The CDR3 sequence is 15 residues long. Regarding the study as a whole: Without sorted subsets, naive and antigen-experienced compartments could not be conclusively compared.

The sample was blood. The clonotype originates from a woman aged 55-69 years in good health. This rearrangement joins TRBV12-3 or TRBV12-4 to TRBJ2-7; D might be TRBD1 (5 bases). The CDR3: CASSSTVVHSYEQYF. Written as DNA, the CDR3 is TGTGCCAGCAGTTCGACAGTTGTTCACTCCTACGAGCAGTACTTC.